Below, 3 T cell receptor beta chains from the same sample are listed, as sequenced in a study of CD8+ T cells in alopecia areata. Extraction and reverse transcription of RNA yielded cDNA as the sequencing template. Repertoires were generated with immunoSEQ multiplex PCR, while TCRdb's copy carries only in-frame clones and drops some. The sample gives about 140,000 clones, approximately 49% of which show up once; 0.85% to 1% is in the top ten. The source was CD4+ T cells sorted from blood, collected at week 0. The receptors were gathered from a human donor with alopecia areata.

In this sample, this clone turned up a few times. The CDR3 DNA reads TGTGCCAGCAGCTCAGACGTTCGAGGGCAAGAGACCCAGTACTTC. Translation: CASSSDVRGQETQYF. The V and J genes are TRBV11-1 and TRBJ2-5; possibly TRBD2 for D (5 bases). Germline V lookup: CDR1 SGHAT, CDR2 FQDESV (reference sequence). The CDR3 loop spans 15 amino acids. Trimming took 4 bases from V and 2 from J, leaving 14 bases between them. The full variable domain, with the rest looked up from reference TRBV11-1 and TRBJ2-5, is EAEVAQSPRYKITEKSQAVAFWCDPISGHATLYWYRQILGQGPELLVQFQDESVVDDSQLPKDRFSAERLKGVDSTLKIQPAELGDSAMYLCASSSDVRGQETQYFGPGTRLLVL.

This chain links TRBV7-2 with TRBJ2-3, with TRBD1 as a possible D gene (5 bases). The V end was cut by 4 bases, the J end by 4 bases, with 12 bases between. CDR3 length: 14 amino acids. The germline V gene encodes CDR1 SGHTA and CDR2 FQGNSA. The CDR3, as DNA: TGTGCCAGCAGCTCAATTGGGGCGTCAGATACGCAGTATTTT. Translated: CASSSIGASDTQYF. The whole variable domain, remainder taken from reference TRBV7-2 and TRBJ2-3, is GAGVSQSPSNKVTEKGKDVELRCDPISGHTALYWYRQSLGQGLEFLIYFQGNSAPDKSGLPSDRFSAERTGGSVSTLTIQRTQQEDSAVYLCASSSIGASDTQYFGPGTRLTVL.

The chain joins TRBV6-5 to TRBJ2-2, with D possibly TRBD1 on 5 matching bases. The CDR3 contains 13 residues. With 4 bases removed from V and 4 bases from J, the gap between germline ends came to 7 bases. Germline lookup yields CDR1 MNHEY and CDR2 SVGAGI. The chain's CDR3 is CASSSTGTGELFF. CDR3 coding DNA: TGTGCCAGCAGTTCAACAGGCACCGGGGAGCTGTTTTTT.